The next 9 T cell receptor beta chains were all read from a single sample in a study of cytomegalovirus exposure and HLA in healthy donors. A multiplex PCR was run with 60 Vbeta primers and 13 Jbeta primers. Here immunoSEQ multiplex PCR was the method, and the copy in TCRdb shows in-frame clones only, minus some. The data hold roughly 130,000 clones, with less than 80% observed a single time. Sequencing was carried out using PBMCs. The source of these receptors is a man aged 35 to 55 in good health and CMV-seropositive.

The rearrangement joins TRBV6-6 to TRBJ2-2, with 7 bases lining up with TRBD1. In germline, CDR1 is MNHNY, CDR2 SVGAGI (reference sequence). Trimming took 2 bases from V and 0 from J; bases not matched to a gene: 3. The CDR3 is 16 residues long. CDR3 sequence reads: CASSYLGQTNTGELFF. The DNA of the CDR3 is TGTGCCAGCAGTTACCTGGGACAGACGAACACCGGGGAGCTGTTTTTT.

The chain employs TRBV19 and TRBJ1-5, with TRBD1 matching over 8 bases. The CDR3 runs to 16 residues. The ends lost 7 bases at V and 0 bases at J; junction bases unmatched: 8. Germline loops: CDR1 LNHDA, CDR2 SQIVND (reference sequence). DNA of the CDR3: TGTGCCAGTATCCGGACAGGGACTTATAGCAATCAGCCCCAGCATTTT. Its translation: CASIRTGTYSNQPQHF.

The chain has TRBV2 and TRBJ1-5; 7 nucleotides align to TRBD1. Trimming cost V 11 bases and J 3 bases; bases outside gene matches: 7. Germline loops: CDR1 SNHLY, CDR2 FYNNEI. The CDR3 loop spans 13 amino acids. CDR3 loop: CAGRQGNNQPQHF. The CDR3 bases are TGTGCCGGAAGACAGGGAAACAATCAGCCCCAGCATTTT.

The rearrangement uses TRBV4-1 and TRBJ1-4; 10 bases align to TRBD1. Losses at the gene ends were 6 bases for V and 6 bases for J; bases not matched to a gene: 10. In germline, CDR1 is MGHRA, CDR2 YSYEKL. This CDR3 contains 16 residues. CDR3 DNA sequence: TGCGCCAGCAGTCACAGTCCCGGGACAGGGGATGAAAAACTGTTTTTT. Amino acids: CASSHSPGTGDEKLFF.

The chain has TRBV5-1 and TRBJ2-5; the match to TRBD1 covers 11 bases. With the DNA end fitting TRBJ2-7 better, the J assignment may be wrong. Germline V lookup: CDR1 SGHRS, CDR2 YFSETQ. This CDR3 is built from 14 residues. DNA for the CDR3: TGCGCCAGCAGCCGAACGGACAGGGGGCACGAGCAGTACTTC. It is translated as CASSRTDRGHEQYF.

This clone showed up just a few times. This chain connects TRBV7-9 to TRBJ2-7; D is perhaps TRBD2 (5 bases). Germline CDR1 and CDR2: SEHNR and FQNEAQ (reference sequence). The CDR3 is 15 residues long. Trimming left V 5 bases short and J 1 base short, with 15 bases between. CDR3 region: CASSPPGSASYEQYF. In nucleotides, the CDR3 is TGTGCCAGCAGCCCCCCGGGTAGCGCGTCCTACGAGCAGTACTTC.

CDR3 residues: CASSQEGDRYSYEQYF. The CDR3 bases are TGCGCCAGCAGCCAAGAAGGAGACCGCTATTCCTACGAGCAGTACTTC. J is TRBJ2-7 and V is TRBV4-1; D is uncertain. The V and J ends lost 0 bases and 1 base respectively, with 13 bases between them. The length of the CDR3 is 16 residues. Germline V gene data show CDR1 as MGHRA and CDR2 as YSYEKL.

This clone was found a few times. CDR3 region: CAWILQGNTGELFF. The DNA of the CDR3 is TGTGCCTGGATCCTACAGGGGAATACCGGGGAGCTGTTTTTT. The rearrangement links TRBV30 to TRBJ2-2; 7 bases match TRBD1. CDR3 size: 14 residues. Germline assignment: CDR1 GTSNPN and CDR2 SVGIG (reference sequence). Trimming removed 4 bases from V and 5 bases from J; junction bases left unmatched: 7.

The CDR3 sequence is CASSPPLRDGYTF. The CDR3 coding sequence is TGTGCCAGCAGTCCCCCCTTGCGAGATGGCTACACCTTC. The V gene is TRBV6-6, the J gene TRBJ1-2; D is undetermined. The CDR3 contains 13 residues. V dropped 5 bases and J dropped 6 bases, with 13 bases sitting between them. Germline CDR1 reads MNHNY; CDR2 reads SVGAGI (reference sequence).